What follows are 10 T cell receptor beta chains derived from one specimen sequenced in a study of Tregs in tolerant kidney transplant recipients. TCRdb's table, derived via immunoSEQ multiplex PCR, lists solely in-frame clones and lacks some. The sample lists some 68,000 clones, roughly 84% seen once, with 3.5% to 5.5% in the top ten. What was sequenced was CD4+ T cells from blood. These receptor sequences come from a human donor in good health.

The J gene is TRBJ2-5, the V gene TRBV27; D might be TRBD2 (5 bases). CDR1 is MNHEY, CDR2 SMNVEV, per germline (reference sequence). V gave up 5 bases and J gave up 2 bases, with 12 bases separating them. The CDR3 spans 14 residues. In DNA form, the CDR3 reads TGTGCCAGCAGTCCACTAGACAAACAAGAGACCCAGTACTTC. Its translation: CASSPLDKQETQYF.

The genes are TRBV30 and TRBJ1-2; D is undetermined. V lost 6 bases and J 6 bases, leaving 8 bases between the germline ends. Germline lookup yields CDR1 GTSNPN and CDR2 SVGIG (reference sequence). The CDR3 is 10 amino acids. CDR3 in amino acids: CACRRDGYTF. For the CDR3, the DNA is TGTGCCTGTCGACGAGATGGCTACACCTTC.

The CDR3 region has the DNA TGTGCCAGCAGCTCCTACAGGGACACAGATACGCAGTATTTT. Amino acid sequence: CASSSYRDTDTQYF. The chain couples TRBV11-1 to TRBJ2-3, with D perhaps matching TRBD1 (6 bases). The CDR3 covers 14 residues. Trimming removed 4 bases from V and 2 bases from J, with 10 bases in between. Germline lookup yields CDR1 SGHAT and CDR2 FQDESV (reference sequence).

The rearrangement joins TRBV4-2 to TRBJ2-2, with 9 nucleotides matching TRBD2. The CDR3 totals 16 residues. With V trimmed by 4 bases and J by 6 bases, 9 bases remained unmatched. Germline loops: CDR1 LGHNA, CDR2 YNFKEQ. The CDR3 DNA reads TGTGCCAGCAGCCCCCTCGGCGGGAGGGGATCCGGGGAGCTGTTTTTT. This codes for CASSPLGGRGSGELFF.

The J gene is TRBJ1-1, the V gene TRBV5-8, with a weak D call TRBD1 (5 bases). The V end lost 0 bases, the J end lost 5 bases, and 11 bases lay between the germline ends. Germline assignment: CDR1 SGHTS and CDR2 YDEGEE. The CDR3 is made up of 14 amino acids. The CDR3 spells CASSLGRGWTEAFF. DNA for the CDR3: TGTGCCAGCAGCTTGGGGAGGGGATGGACTGAAGCTTTCTTT.

This clone was detected a few times. The chain links TRBV4-1 to TRBJ2-2, with D perhaps TRBD2 (5 bases). This CDR3 region has 15 residues. Deletions cut 4 bases from V and 3 bases from J, with 12 bases between. Germline CDR1 MGHRA, CDR2 YSYEKL. CDR3: CASSLEASHTGELFF. The CDR3 coding sequence is TGCGCCAGCAGCCTGGAGGCATCCCACACCGGGGAGCTGTTTTTT.

This chain uses TRBV19 with TRBJ1-3; D is unclear. The CDR3 is made up of 15 amino acids. Germline V CDR1 and CDR2: LNHDA, SQIVND (reference sequence). V was cut by 2 bases and J by 0 bases, with 8 bases left in between. For the CDR3, the DNA is TGTGCCAGTAGTATAAGTCCGATCTCTGGAAACACCATATATTTT. Translating gives CASSISPISGNTIYF.

The rearrangement joins TRBV7-9 to TRBJ2-1, with 8 bases that match TRBD2. Germline loops: CDR1 SEHNR, CDR2 FQNEAQ (reference sequence). The V segment lost 3 bases and the J segment 7 bases; nucleotides outside the gene matches: 11. The CDR3 loop spans 16 amino acids. The DNA for the CDR3 is TGTGCCAGCAGCTTCAGAGGTAGCGGGATGAGGAATGAGCAGTTCTTC. Its protein is CASSFRGSGMRNEQFF.

The V and J genes are TRBV11-2 and TRBJ2-3; no reliable D call. Per the germline V gene, CDR1 is SGHAT and CDR2 is FQNNGV. The V end lost 4 bases, the J end lost 8 bases, and 13 bases lay between the germline ends. The CDR3 sequence is 13 residues long. In nucleotides, the CDR3 is TGTGCCAGCAGCTCCGGGCAGACGGGTACGCAGTATTTT. This gives the protein CASSSGQTGTQYF.

This clone was observed once. The CDR3 region has the DNA TGCGCCACCTCCCTGGGGGGCCTCAAGTCAACCGGGGAGCTGTTTTTT. This codes for CATSLGGLKSTGELFF. The chain couples TRBV5-1 to TRBJ2-2; D might be TRBD1 or TRBD2, each matching 6 bases. Germline CDR1 and CDR2: SGHRS and YFSETQ. This CDR3 has 16 amino acids. Deletions cut 9 bases from V and 5 bases from J, with 23 bases between.